This record covers a single T cell receptor (beta chain). Using immunoSEQ multiplex PCR, the repertoire was profiled, and TCRdb retains in-frame clones only, with some absent. The sample lists about 140,000 clones, over 75% occurring once. V dropped 9 bases and J dropped 4; count of bases not matched to a gene: 8. The CDR3 is 15 amino acids. From germline, CDR1 is KGHDR and CDR2 SFDVKD. This sample was taken from a study of blood T cell repertoires in COVID-19. Study overall: Samples taken during acute and convalescent COVID-19 were collected in the United States, Italy and Spain.

The chain has TRBV24-1 and TRBJ1-1; 12 bases line up with TRBD1. Sequenced material: peripheral blood. The source is a woman aged 45-65 years with acute or convalescent COVID-19. Here the CDR3 reads CATSGQGAAGTEAFF. CDR3 DNA sequence: TGTGCCACCTCGGGACAGGGGGCGGCGGGCACTGAAGCTTTCTTT.